The T cell receptor (beta chain) described here comes from a study of human T cells and chemical hapten exposure. Study context: Per-sample variation in TCR yield stemmed mainly from small pooled library volume differences.

Study-wide results and limits: DPC sensitization produced no change in TCRs with frequency above 1 in 1000.

Unique molecular identifiers were attached to individual cDNA molecules within the library. TCRdb reanalysed the 5' RACE reads using MiXCR and keeps one entry per CDR3 protein. The table shows 110,000 or so distinct CDR3 sequences, with approximately 20% occurring only once. Whole blood, unfractionated, served as the material for total RNA extraction. Looked up from germline, CDR1 is MDHEN and CDR2 is SYDVKM. The CDR3 runs to 15 residues. With V trimmed by 3 bases and J by 4 bases, 7 bases remained unmatched. Notes on this clonotype: Its antigen is not identified.

The source of this sequence is a human donor in good health. The V gene is TRBV28, the J gene TRBJ2-7; TRBD2 aligns across 9 bases. DNA for the CDR3: TGTGCCAGCAGTTTCTCAGCGGGAGGCCCTTACGAGCAGTACTTC. Residues: CASSFSAGGPYEQYF.